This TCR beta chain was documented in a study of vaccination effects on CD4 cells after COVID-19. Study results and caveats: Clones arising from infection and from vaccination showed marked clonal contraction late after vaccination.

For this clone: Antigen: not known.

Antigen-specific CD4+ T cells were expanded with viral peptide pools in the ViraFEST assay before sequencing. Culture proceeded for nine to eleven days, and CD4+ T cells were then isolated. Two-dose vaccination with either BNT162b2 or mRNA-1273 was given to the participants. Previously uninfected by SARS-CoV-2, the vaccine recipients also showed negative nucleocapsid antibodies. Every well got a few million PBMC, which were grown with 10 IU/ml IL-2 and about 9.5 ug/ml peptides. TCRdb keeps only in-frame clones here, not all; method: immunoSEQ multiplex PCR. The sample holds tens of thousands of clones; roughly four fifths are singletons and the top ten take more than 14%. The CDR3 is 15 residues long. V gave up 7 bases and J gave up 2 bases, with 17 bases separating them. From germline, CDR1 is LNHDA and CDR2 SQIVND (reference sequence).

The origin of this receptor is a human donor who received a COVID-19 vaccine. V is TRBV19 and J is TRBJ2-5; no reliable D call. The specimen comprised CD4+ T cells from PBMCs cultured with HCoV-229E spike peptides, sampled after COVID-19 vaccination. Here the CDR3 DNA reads TGTGCCAGTAAACGGTCAGGAATTCCACAAGAGACCCAGTACTTC. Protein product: CASKRSGIPQETQYF.